Below, 25 T cell receptor beta chains from the same sample are listed, as sequenced in a study of blood T cell repertoires in COVID-19. Profiling relied on immunoSEQ multiplex PCR, and the TCRdb table lists in-frame clones only, not all of them. The sample contains over 400,000 clones, approximately 91% of which appear only once. Material: PBMCs or T cells enriched from blood (not recorded which). Source of these receptors: a woman in her fifties or sixties who had recovered from COVID-19.

This clone has more than one count but fewer than ten. The chain is built from TRBV5-1 and TRBJ2-3; 7 positions agree with TRBD2. With 2 bases clipped from V and 1 base from J, the junction kept 1 base outside the gene matches. CDR3 size: 14 residues. The germline V gene has CDR1 SGHRS and CDR2 YFSETQ. CDR3 DNA: TGCGCCAGCAGCTTTGCGGGGGGCACAGATACGCAGTATTTT. This translates into CASSFAGGTDTQYF.

The rearrangement joins TRBV5-1 to TRBJ1-5, with TRBD1 matching 12 bases. V lost 4 bases, J lost 0 bases, and 5 bases stayed unmatched. Per germline, CDR1 SGHRS and CDR2 YFSETQ. The CDR3 totals 17 residues. The CDR3 spells CASSPGQGANSNQPQHF. The CDR3 DNA is TGCGCCAGCAGCCCGGGACAGGGGGCGAATAGCAATCAGCCCCAGCATTTT.

In regard to this clone: Because the CDR3's place on the DNA is in doubt, the DNA is left out and the CDR3 is given as listed by TCRdb. The chain combines TRBV12-5 with TRBJ2-1; no DNA check was done on the table's D call, TRBD1. Germline CDR1 is LGHNT and CDR2 is FRNRAP. A total of 14 residues make up the CDR3, ends included. CDR3 amino acids: CASGFGTGSLPEFF.

This clone was counted a single time. The chain has TRBV19 and TRBJ2-3, with TRBD2 matching 10 bases. The CDR3 sequence is 17 residues long. Looked up from germline, CDR1 is LNHDA and CDR2 is SQIVND (reference sequence). The trim removed 4 bases at V and 1 base at J, leaving 8 bases unmatched. CDR3 amino acids: CASSTTWTSGGTDTQYF. CDR3 in DNA: TGTGCCAGTAGTACAACATGGACTAGCGGAGGCACAGATACGCAGTATTTT.

The V gene is TRBV5-4, the J gene TRBJ2-3; a weak D match, TRBD2 (6 bases). Germline V gene sequence: CDR1 SGHNT, CDR2 YYREEE (reference sequence). This CDR3 contains 15 residues. The V end lost 1 base, the J end lost 2 bases, and 11 bases lay between the germline ends. DNA of the CDR3: TGTGCCAGCAGCTTGCTGGGGGGAAACACAGATACGCAGTATTTT. It codes for CASSLLGGNTDTQYF.

CDR3 loop: CASSWTGLNQPQHF. CDR3 sequence (DNA): TGCGCCAGCAGCTGGACAGGACTGAATCAGCCCCAGCATTTT. The V call is TRBV5-1, the J call TRBJ1-5, with 7 bases identical to TRBD1. There are 14 residues in the CDR3. The V segment lost 3 bases and the J segment 4 bases; nucleotides outside the gene matches: 4. In germline, CDR1 is SGHRS, CDR2 YFSETQ.

This chain joins TRBV11-2 and TRBJ2-7, with D unclear. The CDR3 contains 15 residues. The germline V gene encodes CDR1 SGHAT and CDR2 FQNNGV. Between the trimmed V and J ends, which lost 0 bases and 3 bases, there was a span of 12 bases. In nucleotides, the CDR3 is TGTGCCAGCAGCTTAGACAGAAATTCAATCTACGAGCAGTACTTC. Amino acids: CASSLDRNSIYEQYF.

The chain uses TRBV5-1 and TRBJ2-2; D uncertain. The CDR3 length is 13 residues. Per germline, CDR1 SGHRS and CDR2 YFSETQ. Trimming cost V 1 base and J 3 bases, with 4 bases left between them. CDR3 in DNA: TGCGCCAGCAGCTTGCTTTACACCGGGGAGCTGTTTTTT. Translating it yields CASSLLYTGELFF.

The chain recombines TRBV5-5 with TRBJ1-5; D call uncertain. The CDR3 loop spans 15 amino acids. Germline V gene data show CDR1 as SGHKS and CDR2 as YYEKEE (reference sequence). The germline V and J ends were trimmed by 5 bases and 2 bases, with 14 bases remaining between them. The CDR3, as DNA: TGTGCCAGCAGTCGTGACTCCGAAGGCAATCAGCCCCAGCATTTT. This encodes CASSRDSEGNQPQHF.

The chain combines TRBV24-1 with TRBJ1-2, with TRBD1 identical over 9 bases. Trimming cost V 6 bases and J 4 bases; bases outside gene matches: 8. Germline CDR1 and CDR2: KGHDR and SFDVKD. The CDR3 covers 15 residues. The DNA of the CDR3 is TGTGCCACCAGTCCAGGACAGGGGTACGTCTATGGCTACACCTTC. Protein sequence: CATSPGQGYVYGYTF.

V is TRBV5-4 and J is TRBJ2-7; 8 bases map to TRBD1. J gave up 0 bases and V 4 bases, and 9 bases lay outside the gene matches. Germline values: CDR1 SGHNT, CDR2 YYREEE (reference sequence). CDR3 size: 16 residues. Here the CDR3 reads CASSQTGERHSYEQYV. For the CDR3, the DNA is TGTGCCAGCAGCCAGACAGGGGAAAGGCACTCCTACGAGCAGTACGTC.

The chain links TRBV9 to TRBJ2-1; 14 bases are a match to TRBD2. From germline, CDR1 is SGDLS and CDR2 YYNGEE. This CDR3 has 18 residues. Trimming at V came to 4 bases and at J to 4 bases, leaving 10 bases not matched to a gene. CDR3 nucleotide sequence: TGTGCCAGCAGCTCTCGGACTAGCGGGGGGCCGGGATACAATGAGCAGTTCTTC. Protein product: CASSSRTSGGPGYNEQFF. The full variable domain, with the rest looked up from reference TRBV9 and TRBJ2-1, is DSGVTQTPKHLITATGQRVTLRCSPRSGDLSVYWYQQSLDQGLQFLIQYYNGEERAKGNILERFSAQQFPDLHSELNLSSLELGDSALYFCASSSRTSGGPGYNEQFFGPGTRLTVL.

The CDR3 DNA follows: TGTGCCAGCAGTTTATTTACAGGAGAAAAACTGTTTTTT. Its translation is CASSLFTGEKLFF. The chain is built from TRBV27 and TRBJ1-4; maybe TRBD1 (5 bases). V was shortened by 1 base and J by 8 bases, with 8 bases between the two germline ends. Germline lookup yields CDR1 MNHEY and CDR2 SMNVEV (reference sequence). The length of the CDR3 is 13 residues. Variable domain in full (rest from reference TRBV27 and TRBJ1-4): EAQVTQNPRYLITVTGKKLTVTCSQNMNHEYMSWYRQDPGLGLRQIYYSMNVEVTDKGDVPEGYKVSRKEKRNFPLILESPSPNQTSLYFCASSLFTGEKLFFGSGTQLSVL.

The chain employs TRBV6-1 and TRBJ1-4; 10 nucleotides match TRBD1. CDR1 is MNHNS and CDR2 is SASEGT in the germline V gene. This CDR3 contains 15 residues. V shed 2 bases and J 6 bases; nucleotides not matched to a gene: 3. CDR3 sequence: CASSEPGQGYEKLFF. CDR3 DNA sequence: TGTGCCAGCAGTGAACCGGGACAGGGGTATGAAAAACTGTTTTTT.

This clone was detected once. The chain employs TRBV10-2 and TRBJ1-5; D is possibly TRBD1 (6 bases). Germline assignment: CDR1 WSHSY and CDR2 SAAADI. This CDR3 is 13 amino acids long. V was trimmed by 11 bases and J by 5 bases, leaving 16 bases between them. The CDR3: CAAARTADQPQHF. Here the CDR3 DNA reads TGCGCCGCCGCTAGGACAGCCGATCAGCCCCAGCATTTT.

V and J are TRBV11-2 and TRBJ2-5; TRBD1 aligns across 12 bases. V shed 1 base, J shed 5 bases, and the junction held 5 bases outside the gene matches. The CDR3 covers 16 residues. Germline lookup yields CDR1 SGHAT and CDR2 FQNNGV. Here the CDR3 reads CASSLGDRGRQETQYF. In DNA form, the CDR3 reads TGTGCCAGCAGCTTAGGGGACAGGGGGCGCCAGGAGACCCAGTACTTC. The full variable domain, its missing parts supplied by reference TRBV11-2 and TRBJ2-5, is EAGVAQSPRYKIIEKRQSVAFWCNPISGHATLYWYQQILGQGPKLLIQFQNNGVVDDSQLPKDRFSAERLKGVDSTLKIQPAKLEDSAVYLCASSLGDRGRQETQYFGPGTRLLVL.

A remark on this clone: This CDR3 is also generated by other DNA sequences in the sample. J is TRBJ1-3 and V is TRBV4-1, with 9 bases aligning to TRBD1. CDR1 MGHRA and CDR2 YSYEKL come from the germline V gene. The CDR3 sequence is 15 residues long. The J segment lost 7 bases and the V segment lost 0 bases, leaving 4 bases of the junction unmatched. The CDR3 is CASSQDRGTGNTIYF. In DNA form, the CDR3 reads TGCGCCAGCAGCCAAGATAGGGGGACAGGGAACACCATATATTTT.

In regard to this clone: This specimen includes other DNA sequences encoding the same CDR3. The chain carries TRBV24-1 and TRBJ1-5; the D gene is possibly TRBD1 (5 bases). The CDR3 totals 16 residues. Germline V gene sequence: CDR1 KGHDR, CDR2 SFDVKD. Trimming shortened V by 4 bases and J by 1 base, and 13 bases separated the two germline ends. Here the CDR3 reads CATSDSGGGSNQPQHF. DNA for the CDR3: TGTGCCACCAGTGACTCTGGGGGAGGGAGCAATCAGCCCCAGCATTTT.

The CDR3 spells CASSYRQGPIEQYF. The CDR3 DNA follows: TGTGCCAGCAGCTACCGACAGGGGCCCATCGAGCAGTACTTC. The genes are TRBV21-1 and TRBJ2-7; TRBD1 is the table's D call, not checked against the DNA. TRBV21-1 is annotated as a pseudogene. The length of the CDR3 is 14 residues.

The gene calls are TRBV7-9 and TRBJ1-1, with 9 bases lining up with TRBD1. The CDR3 is 13 amino acids. V lost 5 bases to trimming and J lost 4 bases; unmatched junction nucleotides: 2. CDR1 and CDR2 (germline): SEHNR, FQNEAQ (reference sequence). As DNA, the CDR3 is TGTGCCAGCAGCGCGACAGGGGGCACTGAAGCTTTCTTT. This codes for CASSATGGTEAFF.

V and J are TRBV9 and TRBJ2-5; tentatively, D is TRBD2 (7 bases). In germline, CDR1 is SGDLS, CDR2 YYNGEE. The V end lost 3 bases, the J end lost 1 base, and 13 bases lay between the germline ends. This CDR3 is 15 amino acids long. The CDR3 DNA reads as TGTGCCAGCAGCGCGGGGCGGGGGCCCCAAGAGACCCAGTACTTC. Translating it yields CASSAGRGPQETQYF.

This sequence joins TRBV12-3 or TRBV12-4 and TRBJ1-2, with D hard to call. Trimming removed 2 bases from V and 1 base from J, with 5 bases in between. CDR3 length equals 13 residues. The CDR3 here is CASSLHGNYGYTF. CDR3 DNA: TGTGCCAGCAGTTTACACGGTAACTATGGCTACACCTTC.

This sequence joins TRBV6-4 and TRBJ2-2; D ambiguous. The CDR3 has 13 residues. Germline V gene data show CDR1 as MRHNA and CDR2 as SNTAGT. V was shortened by 4 bases and J by 4 bases, with 7 bases between the two germline ends. The DNA for the CDR3 is TGTGCCAGCAGTGCAGAGGTCACCGGGGAGCTGTTTTTT. This translates into CASSAEVTGELFF.

The gene calls are TRBV19 and TRBJ1-5, with TRBD1 matching over 7 bases. This CDR3 is built from 15 residues. CDR1 is LNHDA, CDR2 SQIVND, per germline (reference sequence). After removal of 6 bases from V and 5 bases from J, the junction contained 10 bases not matched to a gene. CDR3 region: CASSTSGTAYQPQHF. DNA for the CDR3: TGTGCCAGTAGCACTTCCGGGACAGCTTATCAGCCCCAGCATTTT.

V usage is TRBV6-1 and J usage is TRBJ1-1; D unresolved. CDR1 is MNHNS, CDR2 SASEGT, per germline. The CDR3 extends over 15 amino acids. The V gene lost 0 bases and the J gene lost 10 bases, with 18 bases spanning the gap. The CDR3 region is CASSEASVGSRRAFF. The CDR3 nucleotides are TGTGCCAGCAGTGAAGCGTCGGTGGGGAGTCGAAGAGCTTTCTTT.